These T cell receptor beta chains were read from a single sample in a study of cytomegalovirus exposure and HLA in healthy donors. Sequencing was performed with immunoSEQ multiplex PCR; in TCRdb, only in-frame clones are kept and a portion is missing. The profile shows about 200,000 clones, 86% of them singletons. The source material was PBMCs. The receptor set was obtained from a young woman in good health and CMV-seronegative. The CDR3 runs from the conserved cysteine through the conserved F or W. A D gene is named only where the DNA matches it firmly.

-,TRBV29-1,CSVPIGGTEQFF
TRBD2,TRBV2,CASSFLSGLYQETQYF
TRBD2,TRBV19,CASSDRLGEGDYYNEQFF
TRBD2,TRBV2,CASSGTSGILDTQYF
TRBD1,TRBV5-6,CASTPTGDNSPLHF
-,TRBV4-1,CASSQVGQGGKLFF
TRBD2,TRBV11-2,CASSLDFLQGGPQETQYF
TRBD1,TRBV19,CASRVSGGANTEAFF
-,TRBV7-2,CASSLEVASAYEQYF
TRBD2,TRBV5-4,CASTNRAGGTVINEQFF
-,TRBV6-1,CASNPTGTGELFF
-,TRBV5-4,CASSLSGSYNEQFF
-,TRBV7-8,CASRTRGSQTQYF
-,TRBV4-1,CASSQEVRVAYEQYF
TRBD2,TRBV28,CASSLAGGPGLNEQFF
-,TRBV11-3,CASSFQFTGELFF